The 30 T cell receptor beta chains given below trace back to one sample, sequenced in a study of OX40 agonist ivuxolimab in advanced cancers. The method was immunoSEQ multiplex PCR; TCRdb's version includes in-frame clones alone and lacks a portion of them. The profile shows some 76,000 clones, about 87% of them singletons. Specimen: CD4+ or CD8+ T cells sorted from blood, collected in a trial of the OX40 agonist ivuxolimab. The receptors shown here come from an adult with an advanced solid tumor such as melanoma, head and neck, liver or kidney cancer.

V and J are TRBV27 and TRBJ2-7; D may match TRBD1 or TRBD2 (5 bases each). The CDR3 loop spans 14 amino acids. CDR1 is MNHEY, CDR2 SMNVEV, per germline (reference sequence). Trimming cost V 4 bases and J 7 bases, with 17 bases left between them. In nucleotides, the CDR3 is TGTGCCAGCAGTTACCCATTGAGGGGCCAAGAGCAGTACTTC. This encodes CASSYPLRGQEQYF.

J is TRBJ2-5 and V is TRBV5-6; 10 bases agree with TRBD2. This CDR3 is built from 16 residues. Trimming cost V 4 bases and J 4 bases; bases outside gene matches: 10. Germline CDR1 and CDR2: SGHDT and YYEEEE. The DNA for the CDR3 is TGTGCCAGCAGCAGAAGAGCGGGAGGGCCCGGAGAGACCCAGTACTTC. Its translation is CASSRRAGGPGETQYF.

The chain is built from TRBV5-1 and TRBJ1-1; D might be TRBD1 (5 bases). Trimming shortened V by 4 bases and J by 4 bases, and 17 bases separated the two germline ends. There are 15 residues in the CDR3. CDR1 and CDR2 from the germline V gene are SGHRS and YFSETQ. DNA of the CDR3: TGCGCCAGCAGCCCCAGGACGGGGGTCAGCACTGAAGCTTTCTTT. It specifies CASSPRTGVSTEAFF.

This clone has just one count. The chain recombines TRBV5-1 with TRBJ1-5; D is unclear. The CDR3 sequence is 14 residues long. With 4 bases removed from V and 1 base from J, the gap between germline ends came to 9 bases. Germline V gives CDR1 SGHRS, CDR2 YFSETQ. The CDR3 DNA follows: TGCGCCAGCAGCCCGTCCGGGAGCAATCAGCCCCAGCATTTT. Protein product: CASSPSGSNQPQHF.

The chain joins TRBV7-2 to TRBJ2-5, with 9 bases that match TRBD1. Germline V gives CDR1 SGHTA, CDR2 FQGNSA. The CDR3 contains 15 residues. The V gene end was trimmed by 4 bases and the J gene end by 5 bases; junction bases not matched to a gene: 8. CDR3 DNA sequence: TGTGCCAGCAGCTCCGGACAGGGGAGAGGGGAGACCCAGTACTTC. Translated: CASSSGQGRGETQYF.

J is TRBJ1-2 and V is TRBV18, with 8 bases aligning to TRBD1. V lost 5 bases, J lost 6 bases, and 8 bases stayed unmatched. CDR1 and CDR2 (germline): KGHSH, LQKENI. The CDR3 runs 14 residues. This CDR3 reads CASSVQGVLDGYTF. CDR3 nucleotide sequence: TGTGCCAGCTCAGTACAGGGGGTGTTGGATGGCTACACCTTC.

This clone appeared once. V gene TRBV2 combines with J gene TRBJ1-2; TRBD1 agrees at 7 bases. In germline, CDR1 is SNHLY, CDR2 FYNNEI. J was trimmed by 3 bases and V by 7 bases; bases with no gene match: 5. The CDR3 length is 13 residues. As DNA, the CDR3 is TGTGCCAGCACTACGACAGGGTACTATGGCTACACCTTC. Protein product: CASTTTGYYGYTF.

This chain uses TRBV11-3 with TRBJ2-1; no reliable D call. The CDR3 is 13 residues long. Trimming removed 3 bases at V and 4 bases at J, with 7 bases between. The germline V gene encodes CDR1 SGHNT and CDR2 YENEEA. This CDR3 reads CASSFEAYNEQFF. DNA for the CDR3: TGTGCCAGCAGCTTTGAGGCATACAATGAGCAGTTCTTC.

This rearrangement joins TRBV11-3 to TRBJ2-1; D unclear. This CDR3 contains 15 residues. Trimming took 0 bases from V and 2 from J, leaving 8 bases between them. Germline CDR1 and CDR2: SGHNT and YENEEA. This CDR3 is CASSLDSLAYNEQFF. CDR3 bases: TGTGCCAGCAGCTTAGATAGTCTAGCCTACAATGAGCAGTTCTTC.

CDR3: CASSLGHYYEQYF. The CDR3 DNA is TGTGCCAGCAGCTTAGGACACTACTACGAGCAGTACTTC. The chain couples TRBV7-2 to TRBJ2-7; D ambiguous. Germline-derived CDR1 and CDR2 are SGHTA and FQGNSA. V lost 1 base to trimming and J lost 3 bases, with 7 bases between them. The length of the CDR3 is 13 residues. Variable domain in full (rest from reference TRBV7-2 and TRBJ2-7): GAGVSQSPSNKVTEKGKDVELRCDPISGHTALYWYRQSLGQGLEFLIYFQGNSAPDKSGLPSDRFSAERTGGSVSTLTIQRTQQEDSAVYLCASSLGHYYEQYFGPGTRLTVT.

The rearrangement joins TRBV27 to TRBJ2-7; D may match TRBD1 or TRBD2 (5 bases each). There are 12 residues in the CDR3. Germline V gives CDR1 MNHEY, CDR2 SMNVEV (reference sequence). V was shortened by 8 bases and J by 3 bases, with 11 bases between the two germline ends. The DNA of the CDR3 is TGTGCCAGCGGGGGACGGATCTACGAGCAGTACTTC. The encoded protein is CASGGRIYEQYF.

V usage is TRBV2 and J usage is TRBJ1-2, with 12 bases matching TRBD1. The junction had 10 bases not matched to a gene; V was cut back by 6 bases and J by 5 bases. The CDR3 loop spans 16 amino acids. The germline gives CDR1 SNHLY, CDR2 FYNNEI. This chain's CDR3 is CASSRPGTGGRYGYTF. The DNA of the CDR3 is TGTGCCAGCAGCCGTCCCGGGACAGGGGGCCGATATGGCTACACCTTC.

The chain is built from TRBV11-3 and TRBJ2-1, with 9 bases fitting TRBD1. In germline, CDR1 is SGHNT, CDR2 YENEEA. This CDR3 spans 15 amino acids. V lost 5 bases to trimming and J lost 7 bases; unmatched junction nucleotides: 9. As DNA, the CDR3 is TGTGCCAGCAGCCCTGCGGGACAGGGAAGAAATGAGCAGTTCTTC. Protein product: CASSPAGQGRNEQFF.

The rearrangement links TRBV15 to TRBJ2-3, with TRBD2 matching over 8 bases. Germline trimming cut 1 base from V and 3 bases from J; bases unmatched to any gene: 12. The CDR3 totals 18 residues. Germline V CDR1 and CDR2: LNHNV, YYDKDF (reference sequence). The CDR3 sequence is CATSRGGAGVRMTDTQYF. In nucleotides, the CDR3 is TGTGCCACCAGCAGAGGCGGAGCGGGGGTAAGGATGACAGATACGCAGTATTTT.

The chain combines TRBV15 with TRBJ1-4; the D gene is possibly TRBD1 (6 bases). The CDR3 consists of 16 residues. V lost 3 bases, J lost 7 bases, and 18 bases lay in between. The germline V gene has CDR1 LNHNV and CDR2 YYDKDF (reference sequence). The CDR3 loop reads CATSRGPVTQGEKLFF. The CDR3 DNA is TGTGCCACCAGCAGGGGGCCCGTCACACAGGGTGAAAAACTGTTTTTT.

The rearrangement joins TRBV6-6 to TRBJ2-7, with 8 positions matching TRBD1. The CDR3 is 15 residues long. Germline trimming cut 5 bases from V and 0 bases from J; bases unmatched to any gene: 6. Germline CDR1 is MNHNY and CDR2 is SVGAGI (reference sequence). The CDR3 DNA sequence: TGTGCCAGCAGTACCAGGGGGCCAGGCTCCTACGAGCAGTACTTC. It encodes CASSTRGPGSYEQYF.

This chain links TRBV10-3 with TRBJ1-2; 9 bases fit TRBD1. Trimming at V came to 4 bases and at J to 7 bases, leaving 10 bases not matched to a gene. Germline V gene sequence: CDR1 ENHRY, CDR2 SYGVKD. This CDR3 has 15 amino acids. CDR3 residues: CAISVVSGQGFGYTF. The CDR3 nucleotides read TGTGCCATCAGTGTCGTCTCGGGACAGGGATTTGGCTACACCTTC.

The chain employs TRBV6-1 and TRBJ2-3, with 7 bases lining up with TRBD1. The CDR3 has 15 amino acids. Germline CDR1 reads MNHNS; CDR2 reads SASEGT. Trimming at V came to 6 bases and at J to 2 bases, leaving 8 bases not matched to a gene. The CDR3 is CASRPYRGLTDTQYF. As DNA, the CDR3 is TGTGCCAGCAGGCCATACAGGGGTCTCACAGATACGCAGTATTTT.

The chain links TRBV4-2 to TRBJ2-1; TRBD1 aligns across 7 bases. Germline CDR1 is LGHNA and CDR2 is YNFKEQ. There are 14 residues in the CDR3. V lost 4 bases to trimming and J lost 3 bases; unmatched junction nucleotides: 3. The CDR3 sequence: CASSPTGDYNEQFF. CDR3 DNA: TGTGCCAGCAGCCCCACAGGGGACTACAATGAGCAGTTCTTC.

The gene calls are TRBV2 and TRBJ2-2; D is unclear. This CDR3 has 17 amino acids. Germline V lookup: CDR1 SNHLY, CDR2 FYNNEI. The ends were cut back, 6 bases at V and 0 bases at J, with 17 bases in the middle. The CDR3 nucleotides are TGTGCCAGCAGCTCAGAAAACATCCGCGCGAACACCGGGGAGCTGTTTTTT. It translates to CASSSENIRANTGELFF.

This chain uses TRBV7-9 with TRBJ2-1; the D gene is possibly TRBD2 (5 bases). Germline V gene sequence: CDR1 SEHNR, CDR2 FQNEAQ (reference sequence). Deletions cut 2 bases from V and 6 bases from J, with 11 bases between. CDR3 length equals 14 residues. The CDR3 sequence: CASSLTEGSNEQFF. The CDR3 DNA follows: TGTGCCAGCAGCTTAACCGAGGGCTCCAATGAGCAGTTCTTC.

The genes are TRBV27 and TRBJ1-6, with D hard to call. Germline V gene lookup returns CDR1 MNHEY and CDR2 SMNVEV (reference sequence). Trimming left V 0 bases short and J 0 bases short, with 12 bases between. The CDR3 covers 18 residues. The CDR3 loop reads CASSLSGFTSSYNSPLHF. CDR3 sequence (DNA): TGTGCCAGCAGTTTATCCGGGTTTACTAGCTCCTATAATTCACCCCTCCACTTT.

The rearrangement joins TRBV9 to TRBJ2-5, with 8 bases fitting TRBD2. The ends lost 4 bases at V and 0 bases at J; junction bases unmatched: 5. In germline, CDR1 is SGDLS, CDR2 YYNGEE. The CDR3 totals 15 residues. Here the CDR3 reads CASSLWTSHQETQYF. DNA for the CDR3: TGTGCCAGCAGCCTTTGGACTAGCCACCAAGAGACCCAGTACTTC.

The chain is built from TRBV7-2 and TRBJ2-5, with D hard to call. The CDR3 runs 16 residues. V was pared by 1 base and J by 2 bases, with 14 bases between. Germline V gene sequence: CDR1 SGHTA, CDR2 FQGNSA. The CDR3 spells CASSLVGGRPQETQYF. The CDR3 DNA sequence: TGTGCCAGCAGCTTAGTAGGCGGCCGCCCTCAAGAGACCCAGTACTTC.

This clone has just a few counts. The V and J genes are TRBV4-2 and TRBJ1-2; 7 bases align to TRBD1. Germline trimming cut 1 base from V and 2 bases from J; bases unmatched to any gene: 4. The CDR3 is made up of 15 amino acids. In germline, CDR1 is LGHNA, CDR2 YNFKEQ. The chain's CDR3 is CASSQGQGQNYGYTF. CDR3 nucleotides: TGTGCCAGCAGCCAAGGCCAGGGACAGAACTATGGCTACACCTTC.

The chain recombines TRBV7-9 with TRBJ1-3; no clear D. CDR3 length: 12 residues. Germline CDR1 reads SEHNR; CDR2 reads FQNEAQ (reference sequence). V was shortened by 7 bases and J by 4 bases, with 8 bases between the two germline ends. DNA for the CDR3: TGTGCCAGCACACCATCCGGAAACACCATATATTTT. It is translated as CASTPSGNTIYF.

This sequence joins TRBV19 and TRBJ1-2, with TRBD1 as a possible D gene (6 bases). The length of the CDR3 is 15 residues. V was pared by 3 bases and J by 0 bases, with 11 bases between. CDR1 is LNHDA and CDR2 is SQIVND in the germline V gene (reference sequence). The CDR3 coding sequence is TGTGCCAGTAGTATTGCGGCAGGGGCTAACTATGGCTACACCTTC. Protein sequence: CASSIAAGANYGYTF. Together with reference TRBV19 and TRBJ1-2, the CDR3 gives the full variable domain: DGGITQSPKYLFRKEGQNVTLSCEQNLNHDAMYWYRQDPGQGLRLIYYSQIVNDFQKGDIAEGYSVSREKKESFPLTVTSAQKNPTAFYLCASSIAAGANYGYTFGSGTRLTVV.

In this sample, this clone turned up a few times. This chain links TRBV20-1 with TRBJ2-1; D not certain. Germline V gene sequence: CDR1 DFQATT, CDR2 SNEGSKA (reference sequence). CDR3 length: 11 residues. The V end lost 1 base, the J end lost 5 bases, and 3 bases lay between the germline ends. CDR3 amino acids: CSARANNEQFF. The CDR3 DNA reads as TGCAGTGCTAGAGCAAACAATGAGCAGTTCTTC.

The chain recombines TRBV7-2 with TRBJ1-6; tentatively, D is TRBD1 (6 bases). Germline CDR1 is SGHTA and CDR2 is FQGNSA. Deletions cut 1 base from V and 10 bases from J, with 17 bases between. This CDR3 has 16 amino acids. The CDR3 DNA sequence: TGTGCCAGCAGCTTAGGGTCCGGCCGCAGGGGCTCACCCCTCCACTTT. It yields the protein CASSLGSGRRGSPLHF.

The table lists this clone with a count of one. V gene TRBV2 combines with J gene TRBJ1-3, with D unclear. Trimming removed 10 bases at V and 1 base at J, with 11 bases between. CDR3 length equals 13 residues. Germline V CDR1 and CDR2: SNHLY, FYNNEI. Here the CDR3 DNA reads TGTGCCACTCGGAGAGCTTCTGGAAACACCATATATTTT. It yields the protein CATRRASGNTIYF. Full variable domain (remainder filled in from reference TRBV2 and TRBJ1-3): EPEVTQTPSHQVTQMGQEVILRCVPISNHLYFYWYRQILGQKVEFLVSFYNNEISEKSEIFDDQFSVERPDGSNFTLKIRSTKLEDSAMYFCATRRASGNTIYFGEGSWLTVV.